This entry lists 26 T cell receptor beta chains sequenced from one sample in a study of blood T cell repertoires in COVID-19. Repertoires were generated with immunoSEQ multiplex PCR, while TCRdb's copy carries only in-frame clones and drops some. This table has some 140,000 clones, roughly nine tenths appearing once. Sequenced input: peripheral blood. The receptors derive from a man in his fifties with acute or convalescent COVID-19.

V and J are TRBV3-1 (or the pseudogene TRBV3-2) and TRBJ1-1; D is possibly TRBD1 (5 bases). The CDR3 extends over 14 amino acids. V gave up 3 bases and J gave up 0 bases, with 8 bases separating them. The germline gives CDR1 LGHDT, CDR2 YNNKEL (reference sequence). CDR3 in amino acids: CASSQAGMNTEAFF. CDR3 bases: TGTGCCAGCAGCCAGGCAGGGATGAACACTGAAGCTTTCTTT.

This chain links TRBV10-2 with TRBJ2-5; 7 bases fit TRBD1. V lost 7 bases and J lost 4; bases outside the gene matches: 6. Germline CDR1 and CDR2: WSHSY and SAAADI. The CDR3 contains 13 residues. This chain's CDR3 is CASNRQGPETQYF. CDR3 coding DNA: TGCGCCAGCAACCGACAGGGTCCAGAGACCCAGTACTTC.

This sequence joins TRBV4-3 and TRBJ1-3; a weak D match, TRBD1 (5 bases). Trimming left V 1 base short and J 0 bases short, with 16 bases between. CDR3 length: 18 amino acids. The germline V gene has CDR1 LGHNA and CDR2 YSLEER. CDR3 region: CASSQGRQISSSGNTIYF. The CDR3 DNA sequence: TGCGCCAGCAGCCAAGGTCGACAGATAAGTTCCTCTGGAAACACCATATATTTT.

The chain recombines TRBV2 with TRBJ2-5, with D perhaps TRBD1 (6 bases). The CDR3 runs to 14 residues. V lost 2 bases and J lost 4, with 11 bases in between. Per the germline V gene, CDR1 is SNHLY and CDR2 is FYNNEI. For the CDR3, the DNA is TGTGCCAGCAGTGAACAGGGGTTTGGAGAGACCCAGTACTTC. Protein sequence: CASSEQGFGETQYF.

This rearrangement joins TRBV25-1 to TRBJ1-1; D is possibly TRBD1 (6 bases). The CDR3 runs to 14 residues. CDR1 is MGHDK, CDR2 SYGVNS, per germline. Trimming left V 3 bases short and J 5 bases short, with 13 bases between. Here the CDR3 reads CASSDQQGRTEAFF. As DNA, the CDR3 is TGTGCCAGCAGTGACCAACAGGGCAGGACTGAAGCTTTCTTT. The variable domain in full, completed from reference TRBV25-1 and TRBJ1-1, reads EADIYQTPRYLVIGTGKKITLECSQTMGHDKMYWYQQDPGMELHLIHYSYGVNSTEKGDLSSESTVSRIRTEHFPLTLESARPSHTSQYLCASSDQQGRTEAFFGQGTRLTVV.

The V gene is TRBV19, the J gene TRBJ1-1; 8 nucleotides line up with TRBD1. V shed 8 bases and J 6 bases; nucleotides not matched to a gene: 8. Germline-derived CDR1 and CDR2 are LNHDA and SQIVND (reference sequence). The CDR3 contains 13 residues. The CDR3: CASSPGTGSEAFF. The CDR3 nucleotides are TGTGCCAGTTCGCCGGGGACAGGCTCTGAAGCTTTCTTT.

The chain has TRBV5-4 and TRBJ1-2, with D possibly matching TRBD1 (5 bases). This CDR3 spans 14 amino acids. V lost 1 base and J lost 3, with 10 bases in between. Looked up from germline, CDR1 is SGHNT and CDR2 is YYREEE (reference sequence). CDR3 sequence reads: CASSLWGVDYGYTF. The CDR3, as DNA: TGTGCCAGCAGCTTGTGGGGGGTTGACTATGGCTACACCTTC. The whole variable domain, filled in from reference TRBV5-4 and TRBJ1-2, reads ETGVTQSPTHLIKTRGQQVTLRCSSQSGHNTVSWYQQALGQGPQFIFQYYREEENGRGNFPPRFSGLQFPNYSSELNVNALELDDSALYLCASSLWGVDYGYTFGSGTRLTVV.

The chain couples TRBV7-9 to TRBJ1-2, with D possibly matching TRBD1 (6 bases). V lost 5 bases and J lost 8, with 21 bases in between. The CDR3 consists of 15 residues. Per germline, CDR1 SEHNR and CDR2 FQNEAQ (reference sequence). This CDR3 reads CASSLGGTPFLGYTF. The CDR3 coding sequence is TGTGCCAGCAGCCTAGGGGGGACACCATTCTTGGGCTACACCTTC.

The chain's CDR3 is CASSLIGQGTDTQYF. The CDR3, as DNA: TGTGCCAGCAGCTTAATTGGCCAGGGAACAGATACGCAGTATTTT. V usage is TRBV7-3 and J usage is TRBJ2-3, with a possible D match to TRBD1 (5 bases). This CDR3 region has 15 residues. CDR1 and CDR2 from the germline V gene are SGHTA and FQGTGA. Trimming removed 1 base at V and 3 bases at J, with 11 bases between. Complete variable domain (other parts from reference TRBV7-3 and TRBJ2-3): GAGVSQTPSNKVTEKGKYVELRCDPISGHTALYWYRQSLGQGPEFLIYFQGTGAADDSGLPNDRFFAVRPEGSVSTLKIQRTERGDSAVYLCASSLIGQGTDTQYFGPGTRLTVL.

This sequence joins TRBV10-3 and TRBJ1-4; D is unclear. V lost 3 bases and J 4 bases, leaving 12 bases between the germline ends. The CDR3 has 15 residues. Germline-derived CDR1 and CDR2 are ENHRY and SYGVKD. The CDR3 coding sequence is TGTGCCATCAGTGACACTAAAGACGGTAATGAAAAACTGTTTTTT. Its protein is CAISDTKDGNEKLFF.

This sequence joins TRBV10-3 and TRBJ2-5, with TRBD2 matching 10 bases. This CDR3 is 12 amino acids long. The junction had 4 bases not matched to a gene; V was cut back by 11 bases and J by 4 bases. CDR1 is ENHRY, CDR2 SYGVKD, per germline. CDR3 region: CASSGGAETQYF. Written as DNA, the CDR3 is TGTGCCTCAAGCGGGGGGGCAGAGACCCAGTACTTC.

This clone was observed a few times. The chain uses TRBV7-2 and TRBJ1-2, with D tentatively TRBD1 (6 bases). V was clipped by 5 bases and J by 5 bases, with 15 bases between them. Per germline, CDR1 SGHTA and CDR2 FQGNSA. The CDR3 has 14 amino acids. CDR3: CASSAELQGYGYTF. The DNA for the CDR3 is TGTGCCAGCAGCGCAGAATTACAGGGTTATGGCTACACCTTC.

CDR3 DNA: TGCGCCAGCAGCTTAGCGGGAGGCAGGGATACGCAGTATTTT. Protein: CASSLAGGRDTQYF. This chain connects TRBV5-1 to TRBJ2-3; 9 bases line up with TRBD2. CDR1 is SGHRS, CDR2 YFSETQ, per germline. This CDR3 spans 14 amino acids. V shed 2 bases, J shed 6 bases, and the junction held 4 bases outside the gene matches.

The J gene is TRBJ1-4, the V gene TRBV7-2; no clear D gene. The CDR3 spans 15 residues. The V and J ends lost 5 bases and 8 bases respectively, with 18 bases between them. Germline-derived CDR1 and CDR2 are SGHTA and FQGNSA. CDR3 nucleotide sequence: TGTGCCAGCAGCCTCCGGAGTGGGTCCCTCGAAAAACTGTTTTTT. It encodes CASSLRSGSLEKLFF.

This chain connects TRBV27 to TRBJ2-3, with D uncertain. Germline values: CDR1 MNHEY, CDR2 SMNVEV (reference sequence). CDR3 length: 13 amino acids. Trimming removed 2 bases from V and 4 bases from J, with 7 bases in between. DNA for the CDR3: TGTGCCAGCAGTTTAATTTTCGCAGATACGCAGTATTTT. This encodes CASSLIFADTQYF.

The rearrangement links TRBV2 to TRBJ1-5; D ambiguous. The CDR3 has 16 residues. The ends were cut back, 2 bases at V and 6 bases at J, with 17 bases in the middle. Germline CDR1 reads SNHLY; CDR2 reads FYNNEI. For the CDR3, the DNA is TGTGCCAGCAGTGAACTCGACCTTCCCCGGGGTCAGCCCCAGCATTTT. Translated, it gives CASSELDLPRGQPQHF.

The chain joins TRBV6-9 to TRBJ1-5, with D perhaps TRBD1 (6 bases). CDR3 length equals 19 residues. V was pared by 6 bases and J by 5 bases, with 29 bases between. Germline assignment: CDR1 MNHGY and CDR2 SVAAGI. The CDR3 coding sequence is TGTGCCAGCAGCCCGATCCATTATCTTATAAGGACAGCTTATCAGCCCCAGCATTTT. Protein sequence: CASSPIHYLIRTAYQPQHF.

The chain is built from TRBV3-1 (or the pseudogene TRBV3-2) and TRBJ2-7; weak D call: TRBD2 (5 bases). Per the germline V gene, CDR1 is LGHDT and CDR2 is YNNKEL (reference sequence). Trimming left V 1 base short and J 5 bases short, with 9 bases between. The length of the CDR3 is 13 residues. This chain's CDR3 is CASSQAGSDEQYV. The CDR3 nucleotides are TGTGCCAGCAGCCAAGCGGGGAGCGACGAGCAGTACGTC.

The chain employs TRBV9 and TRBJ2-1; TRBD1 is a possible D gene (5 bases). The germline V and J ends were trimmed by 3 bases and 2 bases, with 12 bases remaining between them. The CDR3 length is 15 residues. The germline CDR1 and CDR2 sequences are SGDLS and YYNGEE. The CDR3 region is CASSAGWGTYNEQFF. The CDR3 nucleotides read TGTGCCAGCAGCGCCGGGTGGGGCACCTACAATGAGCAGTTCTTC. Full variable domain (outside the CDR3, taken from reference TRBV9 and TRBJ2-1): DSGVTQTPKHLITATGQRVTLRCSPRSGDLSVYWYQQSLDQGLQFLIQYYNGEERAKGNILERFSAQQFPDLHSELNLSSLELGDSALYFCASSAGWGTYNEQFFGPGTRLTVL.

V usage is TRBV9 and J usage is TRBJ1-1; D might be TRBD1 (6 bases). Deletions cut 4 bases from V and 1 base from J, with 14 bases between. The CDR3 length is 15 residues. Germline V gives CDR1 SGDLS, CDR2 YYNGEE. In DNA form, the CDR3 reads TGTGCCAGCAGCCCCCGGGGCAGGGGGAACACTGAAGCTTTCTTT. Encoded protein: CASSPRGRGNTEAFF. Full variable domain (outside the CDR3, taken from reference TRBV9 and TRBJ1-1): DSGVTQTPKHLITATGQRVTLRCSPRSGDLSVYWYQQSLDQGLQFLIQYYNGEERAKGNILERFSAQQFPDLHSELNLSSLELGDSALYFCASSPRGRGNTEAFFGQGTRLTVV.

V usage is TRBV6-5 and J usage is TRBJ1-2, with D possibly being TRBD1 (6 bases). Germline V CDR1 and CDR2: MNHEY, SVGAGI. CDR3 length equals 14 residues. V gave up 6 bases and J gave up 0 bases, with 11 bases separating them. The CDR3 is CASRARTANYGYTF. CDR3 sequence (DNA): TGTGCCAGCAGAGCCCGGACAGCTAACTATGGCTACACCTTC.

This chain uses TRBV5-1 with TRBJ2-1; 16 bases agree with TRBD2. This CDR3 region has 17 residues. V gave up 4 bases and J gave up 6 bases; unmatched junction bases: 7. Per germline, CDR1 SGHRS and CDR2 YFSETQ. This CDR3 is CASSPGLAGGQGNEQFF. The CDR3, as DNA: TGCGCCAGCAGCCCGGGACTAGCGGGGGGGCAAGGCAATGAGCAGTTCTTC. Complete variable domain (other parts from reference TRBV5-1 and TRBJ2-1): KAGVTQTPRYLIKTRGQQVTLSCSPISGHRSVSWYQQTPGQGLQFLFEYFSETQRNKGNFPGRFSGRQFSNSRSEMNVSTLELGDSALYLCASSPGLAGGQGNEQFFGPGTRLTVL.

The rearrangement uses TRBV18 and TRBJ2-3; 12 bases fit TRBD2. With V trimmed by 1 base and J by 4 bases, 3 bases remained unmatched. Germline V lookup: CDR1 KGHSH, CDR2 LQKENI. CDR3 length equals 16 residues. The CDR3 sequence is CASSPQGLAGSDTQYF. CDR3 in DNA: TGTGCCAGCTCACCACAGGGACTAGCGGGTTCAGATACGCAGTATTTT.

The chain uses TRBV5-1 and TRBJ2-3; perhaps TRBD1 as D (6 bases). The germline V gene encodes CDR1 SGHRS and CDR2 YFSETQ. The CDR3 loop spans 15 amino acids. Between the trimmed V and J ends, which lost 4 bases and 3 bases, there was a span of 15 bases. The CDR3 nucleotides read TGCGCCAGCAGCCTAAACGGACAGCGAACAGATACGCAGTATTTT. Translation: CASSLNGQRTDTQYF.

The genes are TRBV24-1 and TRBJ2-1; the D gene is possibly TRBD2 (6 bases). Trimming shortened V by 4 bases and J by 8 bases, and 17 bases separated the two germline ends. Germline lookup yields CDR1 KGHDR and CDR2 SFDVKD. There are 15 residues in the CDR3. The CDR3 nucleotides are TGTGCCACCAGTGAGACCAGGGAGGTGGATCATGAGCAGTTCTTC. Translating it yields CATSETREVDHEQFF.

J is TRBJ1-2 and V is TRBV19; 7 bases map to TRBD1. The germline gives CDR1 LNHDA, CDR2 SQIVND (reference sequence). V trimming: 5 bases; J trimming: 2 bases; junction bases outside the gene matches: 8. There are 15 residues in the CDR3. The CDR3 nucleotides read TGTGCCAGTAGTCGATCAAGGGGGCAGAACTATGGCTACACCTTC. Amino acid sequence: CASSRSRGQNYGYTF.